This T cell receptor (beta chain) appears in the sequencing data of a study of blood T cell repertoires in COVID-19. About the study: Sites in the United States, Italy and Spain provided acute and convalescent COVID-19 samples. The analysed material was cDNA or gDNA that came from T cells, B-cell-depleted T cells, or PBMCs.

The Seattle patients joined while their infection was active and were tracked longitudinally afterward. V trimming: 3 bases; J trimming: 3 bases; junction bases outside the gene matches: 7. CDR3 length: 14 amino acids. Germline assignment: CDR1 DFQATT and CDR2 SNEGSKA (reference sequence). Per the original methods: Estimation of nucleated cell counts relied on the amplification of reference gene primers. Sequenced by immunoSEQ multiplex PCR; TCRdb stores in-frame clones only, minus some. That table supplies the V and J calls and clone size; D and trimming were determined from the DNA. Found here are 130,000 to 150,000 clones, 70% to 80% of them singletons; the top ten hold 5%.

The chain employs TRBV20-1 and TRBJ2-7; 8 nucleotides agree with TRBD1. Sequencing was carried out using peripheral blood. The sequence was obtained from a woman between 65 and 79 years old with COVID-19, enrolled during active disease. The CDR3 reads CSASGTGVNYEQYF. CDR3 coding DNA: TGCAGTGCTAGTGGGACAGGCGTAAACTACGAGCAGTACTTC.